What follows are 27 T cell receptor beta chains derived from one specimen sequenced in a study of PD-1 and CTLA-4 blockade in melanoma. Some clones are missing from TCRdb's copy, which holds only in-frame ones; the method was immunoSEQ multiplex PCR. Here the sample spans about 31,000 clones, roughly 90% being singletons. Sequences were derived from CD8+ T cells from peripheral blood, sampled from a patient given anti-PD-1 treatment. The source is a human donor with melanoma.

The sample holds one count of this clone. This sequence joins TRBV15 and TRBJ2-2; D gene uncertain. The germline V and J ends were trimmed by 0 bases and 3 bases, with 14 bases remaining between them. The CDR3 is 17 residues long. Germline CDR1 reads LNHNV; CDR2 reads YYDKDF (reference sequence). The CDR3 spells CATSRELNQPDTGELFF. In nucleotides, the CDR3 is TGTGCCACCAGCAGAGAATTGAACCAACCGGACACCGGGGAGCTGTTTTTT.

The V call is TRBV10-1, the J call TRBJ2-7; 8 nucleotides align to TRBD1. The CDR3 consists of 11 residues. V shed 8 bases, J shed 6 bases, and the junction held 3 bases outside the gene matches. The V gene's germline CDR1 is WNHNN and CDR2 SYGVQD (reference sequence). The CDR3 region is CASGRGLEQYF. The CDR3 nucleotides read TGCGCCAGCGGCAGGGGGCTCGAGCAGTACTTC.

The chain is built from TRBV6-2 or TRBV6-3 and TRBJ1-2; unclear D gene. Germline V CDR1 and CDR2: MNHEY, SVGEGT. V was clipped by 6 bases and J by 2 bases, with 13 bases between them. The CDR3 is 14 amino acids. The CDR3 loop reads CASSRLNGNYGYTF. The CDR3, as DNA: TGTGCCAGCAGCCGCCTAAACGGAAACTATGGCTACACCTTC.

CDR3 DNA: TGTGCCAGCAGCCAAGAAGGGACAAGCCACAATGAGCAGTTCTTC. Encoded protein: CASSQEGTSHNEQFF. The chain links TRBV3-1 (or the pseudogene TRBV3-2) to TRBJ2-1, with D perhaps TRBD1 (6 bases). Trimming stripped 0 bases from V and 5 bases from J, with 11 bases between. The CDR3 covers 15 residues. The germline gives CDR1 LGHDT, CDR2 YNNKEL (reference sequence).

The chain joins TRBV7-9 to TRBJ2-7; D uncertain. The germline gives CDR1 SEHNR, CDR2 FQNEAQ (reference sequence). The length of the CDR3 is 11 residues. Trimming took off 3 bases at V and 0 bases at J, with 0 bases between the two ends. The chain's CDR3 is CASSFSYEQYF. The CDR3 DNA follows: TGTGCCAGCAGCTTCTCCTACGAGCAGTACTTC.

The chain's CDR3 is CASSLSGLQAGLEQYF. The CDR3 region has the DNA TGTGCCAGCAGTTTATCTGGTCTCCAGGCTGGTCTCGAGCAGTACTTC. The rearrangement uses TRBV27 and TRBJ2-7; no clear D gene. The V gene lost 0 bases and the J gene lost 6 bases, with 18 bases spanning the gap. CDR1 is MNHEY, CDR2 SMNVEV, per germline (reference sequence). This CDR3 contains 16 residues.

CDR3 residues: CASSWGTDEKLFF. CDR3 DNA sequence: TGTGCCAGCAGCTGGGGGACAGATGAAAAACTGTTTTTT. The chain has TRBV13 and TRBJ1-4, with TRBD1 identical over 7 bases. V was clipped by 4 bases and J by 6 bases; unmatched bases: 2. The CDR3 consists of 13 residues. From germline, CDR1 is PRHDT and CDR2 FYEKMQ (reference sequence).

V is TRBV5-4 and J is TRBJ2-1; D gene uncertain. Trimming removed 0 bases from V and 7 bases from J, with 5 bases in between. Germline V lookup: CDR1 SGHNT, CDR2 YYREEE (reference sequence). CDR3 size: 12 residues. The CDR3 nucleotides read TGTGCCAGCAGCTTGGTGGAGAATGAGCAGTTCTTC. It encodes CASSLVENEQFF.

This rearrangement joins TRBV6-5 to TRBJ2-1, with D maybe TRBD2 (6 bases). V gave up 0 bases and J gave up 8 bases, with 17 bases separating them. Germline CDR1 and CDR2: MNHEY and SVGAGI. The CDR3 has 16 residues. CDR3 nucleotide sequence: TGTGCCAGCAGTTACTCGGAGGGGACCCTTTGGGATGAGCAGTTCTTC. Protein: CASSYSEGTLWDEQFF.

The chain recombines TRBV7-6 with TRBJ1-3; D may be TRBD1 (5 bases). V lost 4 bases, J lost 4 bases, and 26 bases lay in between. The CDR3 is 19 amino acids. Germline CDR1 and CDR2: SGHVS and FNYEAQ. The CDR3 loop is CASSSPREFGVSSGNTIYF. The CDR3 DNA is TGTGCCAGCAGCTCACCCAGGGAGTTTGGCGTGAGCTCCGGAAACACCATATATTTT.

This clone occurred once. This chain connects TRBV11-2 to TRBJ1-2; D gene ambiguous. Trimming stripped 1 base from V and 0 bases from J, with 9 bases between. Germline V CDR1 and CDR2: SGHAT, FQNNGV. This CDR3 region has 15 residues. CDR3 protein: CASSLGPISNYGYTF. DNA of the CDR3: TGTGCCAGCAGCTTAGGTCCGATCTCTAACTATGGCTACACCTTC. Looking up the rest from reference TRBV11-2 and TRBJ1-2 gives the full variable domain: EAGVAQSPRYKIIEKRQSVAFWCNPISGHATLYWYQQILGQGPKLLIQFQNNGVVDDSQLPKDRFSAERLKGVDSTLKIQPAKLEDSAVYLCASSLGPISNYGYTFGSGTRLTVV.

The V and J genes are TRBV13 and TRBJ2-4, with 7 bases matching TRBD1. V gave up 1 base and J gave up 3 bases; unmatched junction bases: 6. Germline CDR1 PRHDT, CDR2 FYEKMQ (reference sequence). The CDR3 has 16 residues. The CDR3 DNA is TGTGCCAGCAGCTTAGCCGAGACAGGGAGCAAAAACATTCAGTACTTC. Amino acids: CASSLAETGSKNIQYF.

The chain combines TRBV4-1 with TRBJ2-1, with no clear D. CDR1 MGHRA and CDR2 YSYEKL come from the germline V gene. Trimming removed 0 bases at V and 0 bases at J, with 6 bases between. The CDR3 sequence is 15 residues long. The chain's CDR3 is CASSQDRSSYNEQFF. CDR3 bases: TGCGCCAGCAGCCAAGACAGGAGCTCCTACAATGAGCAGTTCTTC.

The V and J genes are TRBV30 and TRBJ2-7; 7 positions agree with TRBD1. From germline, CDR1 is GTSNPN and CDR2 SVGIG (reference sequence). Trimming removed 1 base from V and 2 bases from J; junction bases left unmatched: 2. The CDR3 extends over 13 amino acids. Here the CDR3 reads CAWSGTGPYEQYF. CDR3 nucleotide sequence: TGTGCCTGGAGTGGGACAGGCCCCTACGAGCAGTACTTC.

V gene TRBV7-8 combines with J gene TRBJ1-1; D gene uncertain. CDR1 SGHVS and CDR2 FQNEAQ come from the germline V gene. The CDR3 spans 13 residues. Trimming took off 7 bases at V and 4 bases at J, with 13 bases between the two ends. In nucleotides, the CDR3 is TGTGCCAGCATTTTCGCGGGCGGCACTGAAGCTTTCTTT. Amino acids: CASIFAGGTEAFF.

As concerns this clone: The sample has other DNA sequences that encode this CDR3 too. The chain recombines TRBV4-1 with TRBJ1-1, with D uncertain. V gave up 1 base and J gave up 1 base, with 4 bases separating them. CDR1 is MGHRA, CDR2 YSYEKL, per germline. The CDR3 sequence is 13 residues long. DNA of the CDR3: TGCGCCAGCAGCCAAGGACCGAACACTGAAGCTTTCTTT. As protein: CASSQGPNTEAFF.

The chain recombines TRBV6-6 with TRBJ2-1; 7 nucleotides align to TRBD2. This CDR3 has 13 residues. Germline V gene sequence: CDR1 MNHNY, CDR2 SVGAGI (reference sequence). V shed 6 bases, J shed 7 bases, and the junction held 6 bases outside the gene matches. As DNA, the CDR3 is TGTGCCAGCAGCCCTTTGGGGGGGAATGAGCAGTTCTTC. It codes for CASSPLGGNEQFF.

The chain recombines TRBV28 with TRBJ2-7, with a weak D call TRBD1 (6 bases). Germline loops: CDR1 MDHEN, CDR2 SYDVKM. The CDR3 has 14 residues. The ends were cut back, 8 bases at V and 3 bases at J, with 17 bases in the middle. In DNA form, the CDR3 reads TGTGCCAGCTTCGGGACACAGGTCGGCTACGAGCAGTACTTC. It yields the protein CASFGTQVGYEQYF. Combining the CDR3 with reference TRBV28 and TRBJ2-7 gives the whole variable domain DVKVTQSSRYLVKRTGEKVFLECVQDMDHENMFWYRQDPGLGLRLIYFSYDVKMKEKGDIPEGYSVSREKKERFSLILESASTNQTSMYLCASFGTQVGYEQYFGPGTRLTVT.

V is TRBV6-5 and J is TRBJ1-3; D gene ambiguous. Deletions cut 6 bases from V and 4 bases from J, with 13 bases between. This CDR3 contains 14 residues. Germline values: CDR1 MNHEY, CDR2 SVGAGI. The CDR3 loop is CASSRNPAGNTIYF. As DNA, the CDR3 is TGTGCCAGCAGCCGAAACCCCGCGGGAAACACCATATATTTT.

J is TRBJ1-6 and V is TRBV15; D not certain. CDR1 and CDR2 (germline): LNHNV, YYDKDF (reference sequence). The CDR3 spans 16 residues. Deletions cut 3 bases from V and 4 bases from J, with 13 bases between. CDR3 DNA: TGTGCCACCAGCAGTCAGGCCCTAAGATATAATTCACCCCTCCACTTT. It yields the protein CATSSQALRYNSPLHF.

The chain uses TRBV7-9 and TRBJ2-1; the D gene is possibly TRBD1 (5 bases). Per the germline V gene, CDR1 is SEHNR and CDR2 is FQNEAQ (reference sequence). This CDR3 contains 16 residues. V was trimmed by 1 base and J by 4 bases, leaving 14 bases between them. The CDR3 loop reads CASSLDGEGAYNEQFF. CDR3 DNA sequence: TGTGCCAGCAGCTTAGATGGGGAAGGGGCATACAATGAGCAGTTCTTC.

This clone has more than one count but fewer than ten. J is TRBJ1-2 and V is TRBV11-2; D is perhaps TRBD1 (5 bases). This CDR3 has 12 amino acids. Germline loops: CDR1 SGHAT, CDR2 FQNNGV. The V end was cut by 6 bases, the J end by 4 bases, with 9 bases between. The CDR3 nucleotides are TGTGCCAGCAGAACAGACAGCTATGGCTACACCTTC. It encodes CASRTDSYGYTF.

The rearrangement links TRBV6-5 to TRBJ2-1, with D perhaps matching TRBD1 or TRBD2 (5 bases each). The CDR3 contains 16 residues. The V end lost 2 bases, the J end lost 0 bases, and 11 bases lay between the germline ends. The V gene's germline CDR1 is MNHEY and CDR2 SVGAGI. CDR3 residues: CASSYEGMSSYNEQFF. DNA of the CDR3: TGTGCCAGCAGTTACGAGGGGATGAGCTCCTACAATGAGCAGTTCTTC.

The V gene is TRBV19, the J gene TRBJ1-1; no reliable D call. The germline gives CDR1 LNHDA, CDR2 SQIVND (reference sequence). Trimming removed 5 bases from V and 1 base from J, with 11 bases in between. CDR3 length: 14 residues. Here the CDR3 reads CASSENFRNTEAFF. The CDR3 DNA follows: TGTGCCAGTAGTGAGAACTTTCGGAACACTGAAGCTTTCTTT.

This chain links TRBV15 with TRBJ1-1, with D uncertain. Trimming removed 0 bases at V and 4 bases at J, with 15 bases between. Looked up from germline, CDR1 is LNHNV and CDR2 is YYDKDF (reference sequence). The CDR3 runs to 16 residues. The CDR3: CATSRDRRSLATEAFF. In DNA form, the CDR3 reads TGTGCCACCAGCAGAGATCGGCGCTCTTTGGCCACTGAAGCTTTCTTT.

The V gene is TRBV24-1, the J gene TRBJ1-4, with 9 positions matching TRBD1. Germline V gene lookup returns CDR1 KGHDR and CDR2 SFDVKD. V lost 7 bases to trimming and J lost 6 bases; unmatched junction nucleotides: 2. The CDR3 extends over 13 amino acids. The DNA for the CDR3 is TGTGCCACCAGGGGACAGGGAGATGAAAAACTGTTTTTT. Translating it yields CATRGQGDEKLFF.

The chain is built from TRBV13 and TRBJ1-1; D uncertain. Per the germline V gene, CDR1 is PRHDT and CDR2 is FYEKMQ (reference sequence). V was trimmed by 2 bases and J by 7 bases, leaving 8 bases between them. The CDR3 spans 12 residues. CDR3 DNA: TGTGCCAGCAGCTTAAACAGACATGAAGCTTTCTTT. This encodes CASSLNRHEAFF.